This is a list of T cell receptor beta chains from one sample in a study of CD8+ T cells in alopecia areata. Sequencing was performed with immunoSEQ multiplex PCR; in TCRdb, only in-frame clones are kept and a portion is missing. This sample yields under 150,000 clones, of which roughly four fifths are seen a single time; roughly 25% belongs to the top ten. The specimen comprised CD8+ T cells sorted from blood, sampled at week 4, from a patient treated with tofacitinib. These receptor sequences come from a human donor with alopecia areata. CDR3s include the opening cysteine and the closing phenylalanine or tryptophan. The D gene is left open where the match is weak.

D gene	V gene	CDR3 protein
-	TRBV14	CASSQAIRGSSYNEQFF
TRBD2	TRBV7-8	CASSTVASGGNEQFF
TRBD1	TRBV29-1	CSVEDRGNTGELFF
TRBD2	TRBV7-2	CASSLFLGGDEQYF
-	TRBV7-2	CASSSWTGTYEQYF
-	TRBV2	CASSFPLAGVDTQYF
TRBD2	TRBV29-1	CSVEDPTSGGAGLETQYF
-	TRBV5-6	CASSLPERATDTQYF
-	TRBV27	CASSLSGSYEQYF
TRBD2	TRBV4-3	CASSLRGRRERRDEQFF
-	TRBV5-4	CASSFPPKDTQYF
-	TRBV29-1	CSVQGGNSYEQYF
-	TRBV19	CASSPWGDTRYF
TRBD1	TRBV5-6	CASSLGQGATYEQYF
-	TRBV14	CASSQERVTEAFF
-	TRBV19	CASSLSGAGELFF
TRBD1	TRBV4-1	CASSQEGQENTEAFF
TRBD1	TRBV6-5	CASSLQGSDGYTF
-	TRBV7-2	CASSSGVGGFEATEAFF
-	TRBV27	CASSLYPGVETQYF
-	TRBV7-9	CASSLEGLRTQYF
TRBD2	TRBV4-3	CASSQDHASGRYNEQFF
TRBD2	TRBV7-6	CASSPGGQHQVRDTQYF
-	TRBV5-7	CASSSRKGYEQFF
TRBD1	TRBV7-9	CASSYSPGQGEPEAFF
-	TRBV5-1	CASSLDRTQYF
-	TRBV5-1	CASSPPAGDGYTF
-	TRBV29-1	CSVEDPGGLPFEAFF
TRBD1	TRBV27	CASSPGQGWTYNEQFF
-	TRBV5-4	CASSPWEDEETQYF
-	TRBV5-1	CASRLGVGSSYEQYF
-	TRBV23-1	CASSQSVGPCSYNEQFF
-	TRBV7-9	CASSLGGTYEQYF
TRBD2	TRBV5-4	CASMKAPSGGNEQYF
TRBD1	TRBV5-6	CASRSDRGKRYGYTF
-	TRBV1	CTSSQDRAGASSYEQYF
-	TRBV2	CASSDPTAAYEQYF
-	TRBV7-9	CASSLSGWYEQYF
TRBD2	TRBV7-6	CASSLGSGGGAEEQYF
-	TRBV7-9	CASSSPPGGNSPLHF
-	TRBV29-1	CSVSDPYEQYF
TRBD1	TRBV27	CASSFTGTGNGYTF
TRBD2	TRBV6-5	CASRTSGSSYEQYF
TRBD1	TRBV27	CASSQDRGGANVLTF
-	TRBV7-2	CASSLAPSSDYEQYF
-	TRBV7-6	CASSAGTDNYPQHF
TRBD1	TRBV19	CASSKGTGSNLHF
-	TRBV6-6	CASSYGDTQYF
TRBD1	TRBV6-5	CASNKQGMNTEAFF
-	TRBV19	CASSTRTGNEQFF
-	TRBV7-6	CASSLGGVEQYF
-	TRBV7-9	CASSPPLNRVGNTGELFF
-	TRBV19	CASRQFGDTEAFF
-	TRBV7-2	CASSGTAPYNSPLHF
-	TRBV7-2	CASSLGPGAQETQYF
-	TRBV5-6	CASRTGSPNYGYTF
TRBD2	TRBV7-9	CASSRSGGADTQYF